This TCR beta chain was sequenced during a study of Ad26.COV2.S vaccination and SARS-CoV-2 variants. Study in general: Donor was assigned to the Ad26.COV2.S arm of trial COV1001. Ad26.COV2.S given intramuscularly, once or twice 56 days apart. The study, taken as a whole, reports: The analyses of TCR breadth and depth may have understated the size of total T cell responses.

Assay used: immunoSEQ multiplex PCR; TCRdb lists only in-frame clones, some missing. The sample lists roughly 250,000 clones; around 85% were seen once. As for this clone: Its antigen is undetermined.

Treatment of the sample: roughly 20 received Ad26.COV2.S at low or high dose, single or two shots; about 5 received placebo; per-sample allocation not given. Sample collection was performed on day 63 after the first vaccine or placebo injection. Aged 18-55 years, donor was enrolled in Boston around 2020. The clonotype comes from a person aged 18 to 59 who received the Ad26.COV2.S COVID-19 vaccine or a placebo. The sample in question was peripheral blood, obtained in a trial of Ad26.COV2.S vaccine versus placebo.

The CDR3 DNA sequence: TGCGCCAGCAGCCAGTCCCGGCGTAGAGACAGATCCACTGAAGCTTTCTTT. Encoded protein: CASSQSRRRDRSTEAFF. This chain joins TRBV4-3 and TRBJ1-1, with D maybe TRBD1 (5 bases). This CDR3 region has 17 residues. V shed 3 bases and J shed 4 bases, with 21 bases lying between them. CDR1 LGHNA and CDR2 YSLEER come from the germline V gene.